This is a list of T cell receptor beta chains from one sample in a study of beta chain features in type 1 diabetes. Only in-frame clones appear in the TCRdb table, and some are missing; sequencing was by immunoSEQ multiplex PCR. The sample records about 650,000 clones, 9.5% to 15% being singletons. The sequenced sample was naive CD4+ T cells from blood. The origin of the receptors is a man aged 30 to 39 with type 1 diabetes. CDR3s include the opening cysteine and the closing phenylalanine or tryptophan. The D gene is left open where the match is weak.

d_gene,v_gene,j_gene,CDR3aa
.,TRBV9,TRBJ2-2,CASSVAGGELFF
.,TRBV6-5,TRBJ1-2,CASSYAAPGYTF
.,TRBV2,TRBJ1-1,CASSRTATEAFF
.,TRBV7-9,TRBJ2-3,CASSLSGAAPSTDTQYF
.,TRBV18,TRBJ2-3,CASSPPELPGTQYF
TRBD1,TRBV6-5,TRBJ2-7,CASSYHRGPWYEQYF
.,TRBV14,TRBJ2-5,CASSLSTAHHQETQYF
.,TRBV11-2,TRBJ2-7,CASSSGQLSYEQYF
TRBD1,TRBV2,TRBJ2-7,CASRVTGNSEQYF
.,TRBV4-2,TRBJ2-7,CASSQEVPQGRSYEQYF
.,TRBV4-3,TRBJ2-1,CASSQGMDRRSNEQFF